This T cell receptor (beta chain) was obtained from a study of T-cell reconstitution after alpha-beta-depleted transplantation in children. CDR1 is SQVTM and CDR2 is ANQGSEA in the germline V gene. This CDR3 region has 12 residues. Unmatched junction bases numbered 0, after V lost 4 bases and J lost 4 bases. This clonotype has more than one count but fewer than ten. The TCRbeta library was prepared with unique molecular identifiers. Each CDR3 protein gets one entry after TCRdb re-called the PCR reads with MiXCR. The sample comprises about 360,000 distinct CDR3 sequences, about 14% of which are singletons, and around 4.1% rests with the top ten.

The sequence derives from a human donor who donated a stem cell graft to a child with Fanconi anemia. The chain recombines TRBV29-1 with TRBJ1-2, with TRBD1 matching over 10 bases. Here the sequenced sample was PBMCs, taken from the stem cell graft. DNA of the CDR3: TGCAGCGTTGGGACAGGGGGCTATGGCTACACCTTC. Its protein is CSVGTGGYGYTF.